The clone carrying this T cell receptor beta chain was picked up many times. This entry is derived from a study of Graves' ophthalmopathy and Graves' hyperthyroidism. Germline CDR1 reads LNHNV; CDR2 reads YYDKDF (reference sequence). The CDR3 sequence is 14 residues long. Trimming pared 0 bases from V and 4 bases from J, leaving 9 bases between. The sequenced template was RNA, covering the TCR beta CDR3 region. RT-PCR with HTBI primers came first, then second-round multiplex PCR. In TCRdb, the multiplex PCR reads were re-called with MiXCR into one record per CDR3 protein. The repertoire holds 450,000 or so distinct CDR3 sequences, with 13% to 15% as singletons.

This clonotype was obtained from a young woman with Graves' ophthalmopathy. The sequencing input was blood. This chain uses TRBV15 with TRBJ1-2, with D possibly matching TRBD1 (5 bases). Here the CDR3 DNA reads TGTGCCACCAGCAGAGATTTAACAGGCTATGGCTACACCTTC. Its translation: CATSRDLTGYGYTF.